The 22 T cell receptor beta chains in this list originate from one sample, sequenced in a study of shared clonotypes between healthy human individuals. Some clones are missing from TCRdb's copy, which holds only in-frame ones; the method was immunoSEQ multiplex PCR. The top ten clones hold roughly 0.15% of a sample with millions of clones, around 90% of them seen once. The sample was naive CD4+ T cells sorted from blood. Subset noted: CD45RA+ positively selected. The receptors derive from a young man in good health.

As for this clone: Distinct nucleotide sequences in the sample also encode this CDR3. The DNA of the CDR3 is TGTGCCAGCTCACCAAACGGAAACTACGAGCAGTACTTC. Translation gives CASSPNGNYEQYF. The rearrangement joins TRBV18 to TRBJ2-7; no clear D gene. CDR1 is KGHSH, CDR2 LQKENI, per germline. This CDR3 has 13 amino acids. Deletions cut 2 bases from V and 3 bases from J, with 8 bases between.

The genes are TRBV9 and TRBJ1-2, with D tentatively TRBD1 (5 bases). The germline V gene has CDR1 SGDLS and CDR2 YYNGEE. CDR3 length: 16 residues. V lost 4 bases and J 6 bases, leaving 22 bases between the germline ends. CDR3 DNA sequence: TGTGCCAGCAGCCCCCAAGTGGGGCCTCAGGTGAATGGCTACACCTTC. Protein sequence: CASSPQVGPQVNGYTF.

This clone was seen more than once but under ten times. Other DNA sequences in this sample translate to the same CDR3. The chain recombines TRBV6-6 with TRBJ2-5; a weak D match, TRBD1 (6 bases). CDR3 length: 12 residues. The V gene's germline CDR1 is MNHNY and CDR2 SVGAGI (reference sequence). Trimming took 6 bases from V and 5 from J, leaving 10 bases between them. CDR3 in amino acids: CASRGAGETQYF. The DNA of the CDR3 is TGTGCCAGCAGGGGGGCCGGGGAGACCCAGTACTTC.

This clone was observed once. The V and J genes are TRBV7-9 and TRBJ2-5; D ambiguous. Germline CDR1 SEHNR, CDR2 FQNEAQ (reference sequence). The CDR3 loop spans 14 amino acids. The V end was cut by 3 bases, the J end by 1 base, with 9 bases between. The CDR3 nucleotides are TGTGCCAGCAGCTTTTGGGCAGGCCAAGAGACCCAGTACTTC. Translation gives CASSFWAGQETQYF.

This chain uses TRBV27 with TRBJ1-1; TRBD1 matches at 8 bases. In germline, CDR1 is MNHEY, CDR2 SMNVEV (reference sequence). The trim removed 3 bases at V and 4 bases at J, leaving 1 base unmatched. This CDR3 is built from 13 residues. The CDR3 spells CASSFTGGTEAFF. The CDR3 DNA reads TGTGCCAGCAGTTTCACAGGGGGCACTGAAGCTTTCTTT.

The chain recombines TRBV6-5 with TRBJ2-7; D perhaps matches TRBD1 (6 bases). Germline assignment: CDR1 MNHEY and CDR2 SVGAGI. The CDR3 covers 15 residues. Trimming left V 0 bases short and J 2 bases short, with 11 bases between. As DNA, the CDR3 is TGTGCCAGCAGTTACTCTGGGGGCCTCGCCTACGAGCAGTACTTC. Translated: CASSYSGGLAYEQYF.

The chain links TRBV9 to TRBJ2-3; the match to TRBD1 covers 7 bases. Looked up from germline, CDR1 is SGDLS and CDR2 is YYNGEE. The CDR3 has 16 amino acids. V gave up 3 bases and J gave up 1 base; unmatched junction bases: 8. The CDR3 DNA follows: TGTGCCAGCAGCGGACCAGGGGGATTCGGCACAGATACGCAGTATTTT. This sequence encodes CASSGPGGFGTDTQYF.

V and J are TRBV6-1 and TRBJ2-3, with D perhaps TRBD1 or TRBD2 (5 bases each). Germline V CDR1 and CDR2: MNHNS, SASEGT. This CDR3 contains 14 residues. Trimming left V 3 bases short and J 14 bases short, with 21 bases between. DNA of the CDR3: TGTGCCAGCAGTGATTTTCAGGGCCCTTACCGGGGGTATTTT. Amino acids: CASSDFQGPYRGYF.

This clone appeared a single time. The rearrangement uses TRBV7-6 and TRBJ2-5; D gene uncertain. The V and J ends lost 2 bases and 4 bases respectively, with 5 bases between them. The CDR3 contains 12 residues. Germline CDR1 reads SGHVS; CDR2 reads FNYEAQ. CDR3 region: CASSLFRETQYF. DNA for the CDR3: TGTGCCAGCAGCTTATTTAGAGAGACCCAGTACTTC.

This chain connects TRBV13 to TRBJ2-7; 16 positions match TRBD2. With V trimmed by 5 bases and J by 6 bases, 10 bases remained unmatched. The CDR3 runs 17 residues. Germline V gene sequence: CDR1 PRHDT, CDR2 FYEKMQ (reference sequence). CDR3 region: CASSAGLAGGPLGEQYF. CDR3 coding DNA: TGTGCCAGCAGCGCGGGACTAGCGGGAGGGCCTCTCGGCGAGCAGTACTTC.

This clone is a singleton in its sample. This chain connects TRBV5-6 to TRBJ1-2, with TRBD1 matching 9 bases. Per the germline V gene, CDR1 is SGHDT and CDR2 is YYEEEE. With 3 bases clipped from V and 6 bases from J, the junction kept 3 bases outside the gene matches. The CDR3 runs 13 residues. The CDR3: CASSWRTGDGYTF. In nucleotides, the CDR3 is TGTGCCAGCAGCTGGAGGACAGGGGATGGCTACACCTTC.

This chain uses TRBV6-1 with TRBJ1-2; 9 nucleotides agree with TRBD1. The V gene end was trimmed by 6 bases and the J gene end by 3 bases; junction bases not matched to a gene: 5. CDR1 and CDR2 from the germline V gene are MNHNS and SASEGT. The CDR3 spans 14 residues. This CDR3 reads CASRRGQGYYGYTF. The CDR3 region has the DNA TGTGCCAGCAGAAGAGGACAGGGGTACTATGGCTACACCTTC.

Only a few counts were recorded for this clone. V and J are TRBV6-6 and TRBJ1-1, with TRBD1 matching 8 bases. This CDR3 has 13 residues. The V gene end was trimmed by 7 bases and the J gene end by 5 bases; junction bases not matched to a gene: 6. CDR1 and CDR2 (germline): MNHNY, SVGAGI (reference sequence). Here the CDR3 reads CASTDRGGTEAFF. CDR3 DNA sequence: TGTGCCAGCACCGACAGGGGAGGGACTGAAGCTTTCTTT.

Turning to this clone: This specimen includes other DNA sequences encoding the same CDR3. The rearrangement joins TRBV18 to TRBJ2-7; TRBD1 matches at 11 bases. After removal of 2 bases from V and 2 bases from J, the junction contained 2 bases not matched to a gene. The CDR3 contains 15 residues. The V gene's germline CDR1 is KGHSH and CDR2 LQKENI. The CDR3 DNA follows: TGTGCCAGCTCACCATCGGGACAGGGGGCCTACGAGCAGTACTTC. Translating it yields CASSPSGQGAYEQYF.

The CDR3 DNA is TGCGCCAGCAGCCAAGTGGGAGGAGGGAGGGTTGAAGCTTTCTTT. This encodes CASSQVGGGRVEAFF. The chain links TRBV4-1 to TRBJ1-1, with D uncertain. The CDR3 length is 15 residues. Germline loops: CDR1 MGHRA, CDR2 YSYEKL. Trimming pared 1 base from V and 7 bases from J, leaving 16 bases between.

This clone appeared a single time. The V gene is TRBV7-2, the J gene TRBJ2-7; D is perhaps TRBD2 (6 bases). Looked up from germline, CDR1 is SGHTA and CDR2 is FQGNSA. This CDR3 region has 14 residues. V was shortened by 5 bases and J by 7 bases, with 18 bases between the two germline ends. CDR3 protein: CASSPPGLTREQYF. The CDR3 DNA follows: TGTGCCAGCAGCCCCCCGGGACTCACTAGAGAGCAGTACTTC.

The rearrangement joins TRBV2 to TRBJ1-2, with D unresolved. Germline V gene sequence: CDR1 SNHLY, CDR2 FYNNEI. This CDR3 has 15 residues. The V and J ends lost 5 bases and 7 bases respectively, with 20 bases between them. The CDR3 DNA reads as TGTGCCAGCAGTCCAATAGAAGGCTCGAGGGTTGGCTACACCTTC. As protein: CASSPIEGSRVGYTF.

In nucleotides, the CDR3 is TGTGCCTGGAGTCCCCTTAGCGGGATATCCTCCCAAGAGACCCAGTACTTC. Its protein is CAWSPLSGISSQETQYF. V usage is TRBV30 and J usage is TRBJ2-5; 8 bases agree with TRBD2. The germline V gene encodes CDR1 GTSNPN and CDR2 SVGIG (reference sequence). The V segment lost 2 bases and the J segment 1 base; nucleotides outside the gene matches: 12. CDR3 length: 17 residues.

This clone occurred once. The V call is TRBV5-1, the J call TRBJ2-6; D is undetermined. Looked up from germline, CDR1 is SGHRS and CDR2 is YFSETQ. With 0 bases removed from V and 4 bases from J, the gap between germline ends came to 8 bases. The CDR3 covers 15 residues. CDR3 region: CASSLVGFGANVLTF. CDR3 nucleotides: TGCGCCAGCAGCTTGGTCGGGTTCGGGGCCAACGTCCTGACTTTC.

CDR3 region: CASSLAFADTQYF. The DNA for the CDR3 is TGTGCCAGCAGCTTGGCTTTTGCAGATACGCAGTATTTT. V is TRBV11-2 and J is TRBJ2-3; unclear D gene. V lost 3 bases and J 4 bases, leaving 8 bases between the germline ends. CDR3 length equals 13 residues. CDR1 is SGHAT and CDR2 is FQNNGV in the germline V gene.

This chain links TRBV6-5 with TRBJ2-2, with D unresolved. Germline V gives CDR1 MNHEY, CDR2 SVGAGI. V lost 8 bases and J 3 bases, leaving 10 bases between the germline ends. This CDR3 has 13 amino acids. CDR3 loop: CASASSYTGELFF. In DNA, the CDR3 is TGTGCCAGCGCCTCCTCCTACACCGGGGAGCTGTTTTTT.

This clone was detected only once. The genes are TRBV23-1 and TRBJ2-4; D may match TRBD1 or TRBD2 (5 bases each). TRBV23-1 is labeled an ORF, and its function is uncertain. The CDR3 is 15 residues long. Trimming cost V 2 bases and J 0 bases, with 8 bases left between them. CDR3 loop: CASSQTGLAKNIQYF. The CDR3 DNA reads TGCGCCAGCAGTCAAACAGGACTAGCCAAAAACATTCAGTACTTC.